These 30 T cell receptor beta chains share one sample of origin, sequenced in a study of graft-versus-host responses after intestinal transplantation (dated by TCRdb to the early 2020s). The library came from the immunoSEQ multiplex PCR assay. TCRdb took this table from immuneACCESS and kept in-frame rearrangements with V and J called. Such tables lack part of the clones; where checked against another copy, unresolved V genes explain under half of the gap, and the rest is unexplained. Counted in this sample were roughly 100,000 clones; approximately 93% of them appeared once. The top ten hold 1.2% of the sample. No antigen has been assigned to these receptors. The sample's time point label is to be understood as: cells obtained before transplantation from donor or recipient. Specimen: unstimulated CD8+ T cells sorted from spleen or lymph node cells, collected before intestinal transplant. These receptors all come from a human donor who received an intestinal transplant.

This chain joins TRBV7-8 and TRBJ2-5; TRBD2 aligns across 7 bases. Germline V gene lookup returns CDR1 SGHVS and CDR2 FQNEAQ. The J segment lost 5 bases and the V segment lost 1 base, leaving 4 bases of the junction unmatched. This CDR3 is built from 14 residues. The CDR3 is CASSLGGEGETQYF. The CDR3 DNA is TGTGCCAGCAGCTTAGGTGGGGAGGGTGAGACCCAGTACTTC.

The chain employs TRBV19 and TRBJ2-7, with D possibly TRBD1 on 5 matching bases. The CDR3 is 13 residues long. From germline, CDR1 is LNHDA and CDR2 SQIVND (reference sequence). The ends were cut back, 3 bases at V and 7 bases at J, with 13 bases in the middle. The CDR3 loop reads CASSISRDREQYF. CDR3 DNA: TGTGCCAGTAGTATCAGCAGGGATCGGGAGCAGTACTTC.

This chain's CDR3 is CASSIGPRGYEQYF. CDR3 sequence (DNA): TGTGCCAGTAGTATAGGACCAAGGGGCTACGAGCAGTACTTC. The rearrangement links TRBV19 to TRBJ2-5; tentatively, D is TRBD1 (5 bases). TRBJ2-7 explains the end of the DNA better; the J call may be wrong. Germline V gene sequence: CDR1 LNHDA, CDR2 SQIVND (reference sequence). This CDR3 is 14 amino acids long.

The chain recombines TRBV4-1 with TRBJ2-4; D unresolved. V lost 0 bases, J lost 6 bases, and 9 bases lay in between. The CDR3 is made up of 14 amino acids. Germline V gives CDR1 MGHRA, CDR2 YSYEKL. CDR3: CASSQEGGRNIQYF. Written as DNA, the CDR3 is TGCGCCAGCAGCCAAGAAGGCGGACGAAACATTCAGTACTTC.

This sequence joins TRBV5-4 and TRBJ1-5; D is perhaps TRBD1 (5 bases). Germline V CDR1 and CDR2: SGHNT, YYREEE (reference sequence). CDR3 size: 14 residues. Trimming removed 3 bases at V and 0 bases at J, with 7 bases between. CDR3 DNA sequence: TGTGCCAGCAGCTCTCAGGGTAGCAATCAGCCCCAGCATTTT. Amino acids: CASSSQGSNQPQHF.

The V call is TRBV12-5, the J call TRBJ1-3; D might be TRBD1 (6 bases). V lost 6 bases to trimming and J lost 0 bases, with 9 bases between them. Looked up from germline, CDR1 is LGHNT and CDR2 is FRNRAP. The CDR3 sequence is 14 residues long. CDR3 DNA sequence: TGTGCTAGTGGATTAGGGGGCTCTGGAAACACCATATATTTT. Its translation is CASGLGGSGNTIYF.

The chain uses TRBV14 and TRBJ1-5; no definite D call. Per the germline V gene, CDR1 is SGHDN and CDR2 is FVKESK. This CDR3 is built from 13 residues. The V end was cut by 4 bases, the J end by 4 bases, with 8 bases between. The CDR3 loop is CASSLGRNQPQHF. The CDR3 DNA reads as TGTGCCAGCAGCCTGGGGAGAAATCAGCCCCAGCATTTT.

This sequence joins TRBV19 and TRBJ1-1; tentatively, D is TRBD1 (5 bases). Per germline, CDR1 LNHDA and CDR2 SQIVND (reference sequence). With 7 bases removed from V and 7 bases from J, the gap between germline ends came to 16 bases. The CDR3 sequence is 13 residues long. The CDR3, as DNA: TGTGCCAGTAATACAGGCCTAACAGTTGAAGCTTTCTTT. Its translation: CASNTGLTVEAFF.

There are a few counts of this clone. The chain combines TRBV7-2 with TRBJ2-3, with 15 positions matching TRBD2. Germline V gene sequence: CDR1 SGHTA, CDR2 FQGNSA. The length of the CDR3 is 19 residues. V gave up 4 bases and J gave up 6 bases; unmatched junction bases: 14. This CDR3 is CASSWPPGLAGGLGDTQYF. For the CDR3, the DNA is TGTGCCAGCAGCTGGCCCCCCGGACTAGCGGGGGGGCTGGGGGATACGCAGTATTTT.

This clone appeared a single time. V usage is TRBV5-1 and J usage is TRBJ2-7; the D gene could be TRBD1 or TRBD2 (5 bases each). The V end was cut by 5 bases, the J end by 3 bases, with 18 bases between. Per germline, CDR1 SGHRS and CDR2 YFSETQ. This CDR3 contains 15 residues. In DNA form, the CDR3 reads TGCGCCAGCAGTCTTAGTCCGGGACCCAACTACGAGCAGTACTTC. Translating it yields CASSLSPGPNYEQYF.

This sequence joins TRBV12-1 and TRBJ2-3; the DNA was not used to check the table's D call, TRBD2. TRBV12-1 is a pseudogene. The CDR3 has 19 amino acids. The CDR3 bases are TGTGCCAGCAGCGTGGGACTAGCGGGGGACCTGACTAGCACAGATACGCAGTATTTT. It is translated as CASSVGLAGDLTSTDTQYF.

The sample holds a few counts of this clone. The chain has TRBV5-1 and TRBJ2-3, with 11 bases identical to TRBD2. The CDR3 sequence is 18 residues long. The junction had 6 bases not matched to a gene; V was cut back by 0 bases and J by 0 bases. Germline V lookup: CDR1 SGHRS, CDR2 YFSETQ. For the CDR3, the DNA is TGCGCCAGCAGCTTGGCCCCTAGCGGGGGGACTAGCACAGATACGCAGTATTTT. It codes for CASSLAPSGGTSTDTQYF.

This chain links TRBV5-6 with TRBJ1-3; TRBD1 matches at 12 bases. Germline values: CDR1 SGHDT, CDR2 YYEEEE. CDR3 length equals 16 residues. The ends lost 4 bases at V and 0 bases at J; junction bases unmatched: 2. CDR3 bases: TGTGCCAGCAGCGGGACAGGGGGCAGCTCTGGAAACACCATATATTTT. This gives the protein CASSGTGGSSGNTIYF.

The chain links TRBV27 to TRBJ1-5; 8 positions match TRBD1. Germline V gene data show CDR1 as MNHEY and CDR2 as SMNVEV (reference sequence). The CDR3 covers 14 residues. The trim removed 5 bases at V and 3 bases at J, leaving 3 bases unmatched. The CDR3 DNA is TGTGCCAGCAGTCCGACAGGGGTCAATCAGCCCCAGCATTTT. Protein sequence: CASSPTGVNQPQHF.

The chain has TRBV6-5 and TRBJ1-2; possible D gene TRBD1, 5 bases. Trimming stripped 7 bases from V and 7 bases from J, with 19 bases between. This CDR3 is built from 14 residues. Germline V CDR1 and CDR2: MNHEY, SVGAGI. The chain's CDR3 is CASTDSPRRGGYTF. In DNA, the CDR3 is TGTGCCAGCACAGACAGCCCCAGACGGGGTGGCTACACCTTC.

Details on this clone: An end of the junction does not agree with germline; a read error may underlie this. The V call is TRBV6-5, the J call TRBJ1-5; D is possibly TRBD1 (6 bases). CDR1 and CDR2 from the germline V gene are MNHEY and SVGAGI. The CDR3 extends over 13 amino acids. CDR3 in DNA: TGTGCCAGCAGTAGGACAGAAAATCGGCCCCAGCATTTT. Protein sequence: CASSRTENRPQHF.

This chain uses TRBV25-1 with TRBJ2-7, with D uncertain. V lost 2 bases to trimming and J lost 2 bases, with 13 bases between them. The CDR3 is 15 residues long. Germline V lookup: CDR1 MGHDK, CDR2 SYGVNS. CDR3 protein: CASSEGPSYTYEQYF. The CDR3 nucleotides read TGTGCCAGCAGTGAAGGTCCTTCTTACACCTACGAGCAGTACTTC.

The rearrangement links TRBV30 to TRBJ1-3; TRBD1 is a possible D gene (6 bases). The CDR3 loop spans 11 amino acids. Per germline, CDR1 GTSNPN and CDR2 SVGIG (reference sequence). Deletions cut 4 bases from V and 12 bases from J, with 13 bases between. CDR3 DNA: TGTGCCTGGATCCGGGGGCAGCTCATATATTTT. Translating gives CAWIRGQLIYF.

The V and J genes are TRBV30 and TRBJ2-1; D gene ambiguous. The CDR3 is 15 amino acids. Trimming pared 0 bases from V and 8 bases from J, leaving 17 bases between. CDR1 is GTSNPN, CDR2 SVGIG, per germline (reference sequence). CDR3 nucleotide sequence: TGTGCCTGGAGTGTCGTGGTCGGCCAGTTACATGAGCAGTTCTTC. Amino acids: CAWSVVVGQLHEQFF.

J is TRBJ1-1 and V is TRBV5-1; 9 nucleotides line up with TRBD1. V trimming: 9 bases; J trimming: 6 bases; junction bases outside the gene matches: 21. Germline V lookup: CDR1 SGHRS, CDR2 YFSETQ. The CDR3 sequence is 17 residues long. CDR3 coding DNA: TGCGCCAACCAACAAGGACAGGGGAGCCTGTTGTCCCCTGAAGCTTTCTTT. Its translation: CANQQGQGSLLSPEAFF.

This rearrangement joins TRBV5-1 to TRBJ1-2; 7 bases fit TRBD1. The ends lost 2 bases at V and 1 base at J; junction bases unmatched: 5. Germline-derived CDR1 and CDR2 are SGHRS and YFSETQ. The length of the CDR3 is 15 residues. CDR3 loop: CASSFMRQGNYGYTF. CDR3 DNA sequence: TGCGCCAGCAGCTTTATGAGACAGGGTAACTATGGCTACACCTTC. Based on the CDR3 plus reference TRBV5-1 and TRBJ1-2, the full variable domain is KAGVTQTPRYLIKTRGQQVTLSCSPISGHRSVSWYQQTPGQGLQFLFEYFSETQRNKGNFPGRFSGRQFSNSRSEMNVSTLELGDSALYLCASSFMRQGNYGYTFGSGTRLTVV.

J is TRBJ2-2 and V is TRBV11-1; 7 nucleotides line up with TRBD2. The CDR3 spans 17 residues. Losses at the gene ends were 2 bases for V and 1 base for J; bases not matched to a gene: 7. In germline, CDR1 is SGHAT, CDR2 FQDESV (reference sequence). The CDR3 loop is CASSLPFTGGNTGELFF. CDR3 in DNA: TGTGCCAGCAGCTTACCGTTCACGGGGGGGAACACCGGGGAGCTGTTTTTT.

The genes are TRBV2 and TRBJ2-7; 9 nucleotides line up with TRBD2. Germline V gene data show CDR1 as SNHLY and CDR2 as FYNNEI. The CDR3 loop spans 16 amino acids. V was clipped by 3 bases and J by 2 bases; unmatched bases: 8. The CDR3 DNA reads as TGTGCCAGCAGTGACCAAGCTAGCGGGGACCCCTACGAGCAGTACTTC. Protein sequence: CASSDQASGDPYEQYF. Using reference TRBV2 and TRBJ2-7 for the parts outside the CDR3, the full variable domain is EPEVTQTPSHQVTQMGQEVILRCVPISNHLYFYWYRQILGQKVEFLVSFYNNEISEKSEIFDDQFSVERPDGSNFTLKIRSTKLEDSAMYFCASSDQASGDPYEQYFGPGTRLTVT.

The chain couples TRBV19 to TRBJ2-3; D remains unclear. CDR1 and CDR2 (germline): LNHDA, SQIVND (reference sequence). Trimming shortened V by 0 bases and J by 7 bases, and 5 bases separated the two germline ends. This CDR3 comprises 12 residues. DNA of the CDR3: TGTGCCAGTAGTATAGACCCCAATACGCAGTATTTT. It yields the protein CASSIDPNTQYF.

In its sample, this clone was seen once. The chain links TRBV10-3 to TRBJ1-1; a weak D match, TRBD1 (6 bases). CDR3 length: 16 residues. V lost 4 bases and J lost 2, with 17 bases in between. Germline CDR1 ENHRY, CDR2 SYGVKD. Here the CDR3 DNA reads TGTGCCATCAGTGGGTCGGGGGCCCTGGGAAACACTGAAGCTTTCTTT. The encoded protein is CAISGSGALGNTEAFF.

This chain uses TRBV12-5 with TRBJ2-3; unclear D gene. In germline, CDR1 is LGHNT, CDR2 FRNRAP. With 8 bases removed from V and 2 bases from J, the gap between germline ends came to 5 bases. The CDR3 totals 11 residues. CDR3 coding DNA: TGTGCTAGTCGCTACACAGATACGCAGTATTTT. Amino acids: CASRYTDTQYF.

The chain links TRBV4-1 to TRBJ1-2, with D unresolved. Germline CDR1 reads MGHRA; CDR2 reads YSYEKL. The ends were cut back, 6 bases at V and 2 bases at J, with 16 bases in the middle. The CDR3 covers 15 residues. CDR3 residues: CASSLRSLENYGYTF. Here the CDR3 DNA reads TGCGCCAGCAGTCTGCGATCCTTGGAGAACTATGGCTACACCTTC.

This chain connects TRBV19 to TRBJ2-4; perhaps TRBD2 as D (6 bases). V was pared by 7 bases and J by 9 bases, with 16 bases between. This CDR3 is 13 amino acids long. Germline CDR1 is LNHDA and CDR2 is SQIVND (reference sequence). In DNA, the CDR3 is TGTGCCAGTATAGGGGTCCTGGGGGGCATTCAGTACTTC. Its protein is CASIGVLGGIQYF.

The V call is TRBV5-4, the J call TRBJ2-7, with D perhaps matching TRBD2 (6 bases). Trimming pared 4 bases from V and 4 bases from J, leaving 18 bases between. Germline V gene data show CDR1 as SGHNT and CDR2 as YYREEE (reference sequence). The CDR3 covers 15 residues. The CDR3 DNA sequence: TGTGCCAGCAGCCAGGCGGGGCAGGAGTTATACGAGCAGTACTTC. Translated: CASSQAGQELYEQYF.

The chain combines TRBV14 with TRBJ2-2, with 7 bases matching TRBD1. The CDR3 sequence is 17 residues long. Germline CDR1 SGHDN, CDR2 FVKESK. J gave up 4 bases and V 6 bases, and 14 bases lay outside the gene matches. The DNA for the CDR3 is TGTGCCAGCAGTCAGGACCGGGACAGCTATAGCACCGGGGAGCTGTTTTTT. Translation gives CASSQDRDSYSTGELFF.